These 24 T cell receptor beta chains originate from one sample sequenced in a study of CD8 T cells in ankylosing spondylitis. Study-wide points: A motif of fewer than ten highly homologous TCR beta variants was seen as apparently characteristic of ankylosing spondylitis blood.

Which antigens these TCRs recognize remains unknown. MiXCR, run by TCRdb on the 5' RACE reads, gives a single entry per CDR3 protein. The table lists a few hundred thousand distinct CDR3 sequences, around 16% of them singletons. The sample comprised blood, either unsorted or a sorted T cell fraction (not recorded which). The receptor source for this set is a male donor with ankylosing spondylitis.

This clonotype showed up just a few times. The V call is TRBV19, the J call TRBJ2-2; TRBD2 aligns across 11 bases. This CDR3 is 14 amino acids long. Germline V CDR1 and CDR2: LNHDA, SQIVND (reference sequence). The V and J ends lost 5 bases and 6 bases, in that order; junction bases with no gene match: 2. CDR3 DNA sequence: TGTGCCAGTAGTTTAGCGGGGGGGCCCGGGGAGCTGTTTTTT. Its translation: CASSLAGGPGELFF.

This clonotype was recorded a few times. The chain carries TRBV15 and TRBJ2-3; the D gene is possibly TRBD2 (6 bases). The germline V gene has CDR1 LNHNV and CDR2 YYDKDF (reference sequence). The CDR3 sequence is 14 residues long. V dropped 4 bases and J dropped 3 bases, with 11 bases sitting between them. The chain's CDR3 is CATSKGGETDTQYF. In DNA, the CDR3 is TGTGCCACCAGCAAGGGCGGGGAGACAGATACGCAGTATTTT.

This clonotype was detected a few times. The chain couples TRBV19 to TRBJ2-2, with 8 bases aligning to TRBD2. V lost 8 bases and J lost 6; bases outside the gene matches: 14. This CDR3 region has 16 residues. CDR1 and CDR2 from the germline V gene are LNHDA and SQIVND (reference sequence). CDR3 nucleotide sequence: TGTGCCAGTTTAGCCCTCGGGACTAGAGGTTCCGGGGAGCTGTTTTTT. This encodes CASLALGTRGSGELFF.

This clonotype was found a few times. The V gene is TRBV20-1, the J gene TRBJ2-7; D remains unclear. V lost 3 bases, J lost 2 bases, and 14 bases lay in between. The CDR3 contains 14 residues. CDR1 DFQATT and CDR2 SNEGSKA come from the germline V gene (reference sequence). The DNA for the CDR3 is TGCAGTGCTAGTCCTGCGGAACGGCCCTACGAGCAGTACTTC. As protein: CSASPAERPYEQYF.

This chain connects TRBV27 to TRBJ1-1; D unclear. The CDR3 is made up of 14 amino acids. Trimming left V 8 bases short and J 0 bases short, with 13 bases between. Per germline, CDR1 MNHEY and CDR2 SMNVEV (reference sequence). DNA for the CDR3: TGTGCCAGCCTACCGGGTGTTATGAACACTGAAGCTTTCTTT. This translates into CASLPGVMNTEAFF.

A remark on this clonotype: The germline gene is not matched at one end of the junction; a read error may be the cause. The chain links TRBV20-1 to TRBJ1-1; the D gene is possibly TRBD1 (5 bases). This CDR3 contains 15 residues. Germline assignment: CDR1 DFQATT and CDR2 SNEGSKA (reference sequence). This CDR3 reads CCARDPGATGTEAFF. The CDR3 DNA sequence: TGCTGTGCTAGAGATCCTGGGGCCACGGGCACTGAAGCTTTCTTT.

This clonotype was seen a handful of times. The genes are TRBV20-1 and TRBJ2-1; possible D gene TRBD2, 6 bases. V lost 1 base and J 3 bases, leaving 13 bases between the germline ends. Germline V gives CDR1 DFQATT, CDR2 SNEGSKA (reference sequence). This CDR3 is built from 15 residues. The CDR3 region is CSARGRAEGYNEQFF. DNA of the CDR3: TGCAGTGCTAGAGGGCGGGCGGAGGGCTACAATGAGCAGTTCTTC.

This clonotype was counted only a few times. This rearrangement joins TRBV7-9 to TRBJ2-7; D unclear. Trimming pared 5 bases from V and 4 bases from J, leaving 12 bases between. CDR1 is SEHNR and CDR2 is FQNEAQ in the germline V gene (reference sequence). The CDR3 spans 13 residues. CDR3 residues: CASSLVANYEQYF. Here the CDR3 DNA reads TGTGCCAGCAGCCTGGTTGCTAATTACGAGCAGTACTTC.

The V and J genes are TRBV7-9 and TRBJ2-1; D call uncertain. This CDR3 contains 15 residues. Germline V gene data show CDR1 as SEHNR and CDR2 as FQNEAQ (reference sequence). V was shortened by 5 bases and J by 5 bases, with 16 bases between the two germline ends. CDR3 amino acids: CASSPVMRPDNEQFF. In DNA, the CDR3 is TGTGCCAGCAGCCCTGTTATGAGGCCCGACAATGAGCAGTTCTTC.

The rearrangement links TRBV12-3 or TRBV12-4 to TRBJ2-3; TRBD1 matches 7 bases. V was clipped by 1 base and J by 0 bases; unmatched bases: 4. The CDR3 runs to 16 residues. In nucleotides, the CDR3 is TGTGCCAGCAGTTTAGAGGGACAGAGCAGCACAGATACGCAGTATTTT. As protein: CASSLEGQSSTDTQYF.

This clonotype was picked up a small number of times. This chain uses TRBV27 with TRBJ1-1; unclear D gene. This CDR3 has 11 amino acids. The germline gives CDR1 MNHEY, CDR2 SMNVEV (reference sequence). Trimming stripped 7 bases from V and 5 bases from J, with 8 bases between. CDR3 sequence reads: CASIMATEAFF. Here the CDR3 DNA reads TGTGCCAGCATCATGGCTACTGAAGCTTTCTTT.

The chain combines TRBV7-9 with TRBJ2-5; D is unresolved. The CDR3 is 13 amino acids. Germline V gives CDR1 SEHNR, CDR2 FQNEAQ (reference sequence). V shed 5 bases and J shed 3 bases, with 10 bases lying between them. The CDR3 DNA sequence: TGTGCCAGCAGCCCCGGCGGAGAAGAGACCCAGTACTTC. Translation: CASSPGGEETQYF.

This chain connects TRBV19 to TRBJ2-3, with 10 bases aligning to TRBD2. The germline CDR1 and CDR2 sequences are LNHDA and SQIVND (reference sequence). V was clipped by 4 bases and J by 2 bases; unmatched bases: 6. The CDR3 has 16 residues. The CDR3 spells CASSKLLAGYTDTQYF. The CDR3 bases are TGTGCCAGTAGTAAATTACTAGCGGGATACACAGATACGCAGTATTTT.

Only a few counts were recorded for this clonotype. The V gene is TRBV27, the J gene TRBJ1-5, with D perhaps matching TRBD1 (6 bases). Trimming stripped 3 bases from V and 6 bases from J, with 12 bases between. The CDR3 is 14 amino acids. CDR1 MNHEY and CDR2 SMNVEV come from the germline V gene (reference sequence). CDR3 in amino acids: CASSFVGGIQPQHF. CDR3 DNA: TGTGCCAGCAGTTTTGTAGGGGGAATTCAGCCCCAGCATTTT.

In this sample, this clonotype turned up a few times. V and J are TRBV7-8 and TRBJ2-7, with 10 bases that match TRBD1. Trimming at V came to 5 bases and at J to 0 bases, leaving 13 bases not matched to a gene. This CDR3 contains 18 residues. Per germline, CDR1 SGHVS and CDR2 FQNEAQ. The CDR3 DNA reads TGTGCCAGCAGCACCCCGGGACAGGGGTTAAAAATCTCCTACGAGCAGTACTTC. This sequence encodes CASSTPGQGLKISYEQYF.

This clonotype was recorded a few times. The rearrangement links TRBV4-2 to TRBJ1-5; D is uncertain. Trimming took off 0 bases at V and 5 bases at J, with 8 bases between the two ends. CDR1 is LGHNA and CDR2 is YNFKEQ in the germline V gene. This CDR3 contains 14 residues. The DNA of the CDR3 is TGTGCCAGCAGCCAAGATGGATCGGATCAGCCCCAGCATTTT. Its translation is CASSQDGSDQPQHF.

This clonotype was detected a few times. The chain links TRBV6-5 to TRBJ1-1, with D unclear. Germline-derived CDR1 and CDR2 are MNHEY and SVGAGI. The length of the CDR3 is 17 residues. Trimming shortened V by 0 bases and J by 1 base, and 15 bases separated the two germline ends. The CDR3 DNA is TGTGCCAGCAGTTACTCGGCGTTCACAAGAGCGAACACTGAAGCTTTCTTT. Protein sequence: CASSYSAFTRANTEAFF.

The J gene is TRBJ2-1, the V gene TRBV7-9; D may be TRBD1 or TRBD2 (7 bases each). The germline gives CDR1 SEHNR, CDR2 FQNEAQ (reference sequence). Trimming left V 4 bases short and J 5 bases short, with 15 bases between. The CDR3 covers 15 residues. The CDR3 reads CASSSASGTDNEQFF. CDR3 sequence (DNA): TGTGCCAGCAGCTCCGCCAGCGGGACAGACAATGAGCAGTTCTTC. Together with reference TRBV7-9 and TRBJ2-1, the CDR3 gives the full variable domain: DTGVSQNPRHKITKRGQNVTFRCDPISEHNRLYWYRQTLGQGPEFLTYFQNEAQLEKSRLLSDRFSAERPKGSFSTLEIQRTEQGDSAMYLCASSSASGTDNEQFFGPGTRLTVL.

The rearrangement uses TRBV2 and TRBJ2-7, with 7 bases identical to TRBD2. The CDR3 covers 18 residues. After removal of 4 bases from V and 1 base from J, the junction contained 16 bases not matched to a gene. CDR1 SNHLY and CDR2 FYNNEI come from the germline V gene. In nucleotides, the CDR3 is TGTGCCAGCAGTGGGGGTTCTAGCGGCCCCCTCGGTTCCTACGAGCAGTACTTC. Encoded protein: CASSGGSSGPLGSYEQYF.

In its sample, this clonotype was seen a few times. CDR3 region: CASSQDASSYNEQFF. As DNA, the CDR3 is TGCGCCAGCAGCCAAGATGCTAGCTCCTACAATGAGCAGTTCTTC. The chain carries TRBV4-3 and TRBJ2-1, with D uncertain. V lost 0 bases and J lost 0, with 6 bases in between. The CDR3 sequence is 15 residues long. Germline V gene lookup returns CDR1 LGHNA and CDR2 YSLEER.

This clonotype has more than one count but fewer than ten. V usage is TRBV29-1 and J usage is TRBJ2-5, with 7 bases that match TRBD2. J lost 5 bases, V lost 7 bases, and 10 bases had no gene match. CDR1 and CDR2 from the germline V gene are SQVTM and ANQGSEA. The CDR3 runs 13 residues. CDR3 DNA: TGCAGCGCCCGAGAGCGGGGCTGGGAGACCCAGTACTTC. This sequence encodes CSARERGWETQYF.

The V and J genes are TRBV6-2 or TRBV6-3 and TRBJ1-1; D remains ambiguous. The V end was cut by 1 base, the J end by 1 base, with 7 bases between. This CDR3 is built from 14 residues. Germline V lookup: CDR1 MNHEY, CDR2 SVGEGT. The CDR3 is CASSYFGENTEAFF. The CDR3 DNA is TGTGCCAGCAGTTACTTCGGGGAGAACACTGAAGCTTTCTTT.

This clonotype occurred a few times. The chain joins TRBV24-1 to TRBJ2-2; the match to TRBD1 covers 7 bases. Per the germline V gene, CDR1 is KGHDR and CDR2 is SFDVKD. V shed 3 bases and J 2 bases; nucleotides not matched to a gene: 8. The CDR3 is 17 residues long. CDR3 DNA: TGTGCCACCAGTGATCCTGACACAGGGGTCAACACCGGGGAGCTGTTTTTT. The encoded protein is CATSDPDTGVNTGELFF.

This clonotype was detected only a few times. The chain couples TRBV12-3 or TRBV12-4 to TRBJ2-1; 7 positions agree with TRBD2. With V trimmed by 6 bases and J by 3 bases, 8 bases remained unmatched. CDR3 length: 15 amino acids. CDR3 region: CASSSTGTNYNEQFF. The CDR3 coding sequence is TGTGCCAGCAGCTCGACCGGGACTAACTACAATGAGCAGTTCTTC.